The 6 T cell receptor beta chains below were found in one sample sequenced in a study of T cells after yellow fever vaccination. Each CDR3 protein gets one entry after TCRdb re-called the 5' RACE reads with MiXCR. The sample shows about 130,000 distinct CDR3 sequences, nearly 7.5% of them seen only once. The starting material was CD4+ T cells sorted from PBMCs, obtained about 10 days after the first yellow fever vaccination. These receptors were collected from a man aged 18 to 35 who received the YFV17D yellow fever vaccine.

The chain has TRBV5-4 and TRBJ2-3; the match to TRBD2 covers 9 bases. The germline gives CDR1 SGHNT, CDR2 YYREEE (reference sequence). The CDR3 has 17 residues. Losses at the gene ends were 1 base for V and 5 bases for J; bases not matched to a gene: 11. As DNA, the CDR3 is TGTGCCAGCAGCTTGAAGGCGGGGGGGCTGTTGGGAGATACGCAGTATTTT. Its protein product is CASSLKAGGLLGDTQYF.

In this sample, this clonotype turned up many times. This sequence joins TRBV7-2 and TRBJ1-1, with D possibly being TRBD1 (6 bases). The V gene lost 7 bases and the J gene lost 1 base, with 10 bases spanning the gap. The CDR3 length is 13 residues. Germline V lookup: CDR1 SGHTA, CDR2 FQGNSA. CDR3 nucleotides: TGTGCCAGCACCATACAGGGGAACACTGAAGCTTTCTTT. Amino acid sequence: CASTIQGNTEAFF.

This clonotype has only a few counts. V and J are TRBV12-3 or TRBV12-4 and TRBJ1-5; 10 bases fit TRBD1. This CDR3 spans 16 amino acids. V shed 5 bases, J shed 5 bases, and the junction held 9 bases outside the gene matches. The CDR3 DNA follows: TGTGCCAGCAGTCCCACGGACAGGGGGTCGCATCAGCCCCAGCATTTT. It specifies CASSPTDRGSHQPQHF.

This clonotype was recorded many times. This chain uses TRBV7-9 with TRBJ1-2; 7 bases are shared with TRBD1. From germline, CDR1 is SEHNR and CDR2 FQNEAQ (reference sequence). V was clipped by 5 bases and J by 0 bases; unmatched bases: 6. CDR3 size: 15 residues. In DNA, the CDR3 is TGTGCCAGCAGCCTAGGGACAGCAGCTAACTATGGCTACACCTTC. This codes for CASSLGTAANYGYTF.

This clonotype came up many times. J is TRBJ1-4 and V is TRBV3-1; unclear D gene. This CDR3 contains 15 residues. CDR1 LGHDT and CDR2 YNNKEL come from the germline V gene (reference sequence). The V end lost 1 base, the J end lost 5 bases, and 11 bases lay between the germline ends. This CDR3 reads CASSQGLAGNEKLFF. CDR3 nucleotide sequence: TGTGCCAGCAGCCAAGGTCTGGCGGGGAATGAAAAACTGTTTTTT.

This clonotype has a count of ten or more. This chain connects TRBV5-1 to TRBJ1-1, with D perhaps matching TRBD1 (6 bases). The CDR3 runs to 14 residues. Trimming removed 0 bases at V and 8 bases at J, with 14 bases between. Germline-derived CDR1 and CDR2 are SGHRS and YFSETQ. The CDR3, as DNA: TGCGCCAGCAGCTTGGAACGAGGGGGGCAGGAAGCTTTCTTT. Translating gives CASSLERGGQEAFF.